This T cell receptor beta chain was identified in a study of graft-versus-host responses after intestinal transplantation. Study findings and constraints: GvH clones occurred in recipient marrow; some first appeared in ileum or blood. Clonal ratios of graft-versus-host to host-versus-graft in allografts were high for patients exhibiting graft-donor T cell macrochimerism.

CDR1 and CDR2 (germline): GTSNPN, SVGIG (reference sequence). J lost 9 bases, V lost 1 base, and 6 bases had no gene match. The CDR3 totals 14 residues. Assay used: immunoSEQ multiplex PCR; TCRdb lists only in-frame clones, some missing. Of approximately 100,000 clones listed, more than 70% were seen once; the top ten hold more than 1.4%. Comment on this clone: The antigen remains undetermined.

Sample: PBMCs, taken 255 days after intestinal transplant. V and J are TRBV30 and TRBJ1-6; TRBD1 aligns across 7 bases. The TCR was taken from a human patient who received an intestinal transplant, so some T cells may come from the graft donor. The CDR3 DNA reads as TGTGCCTGGAGTGCCCACAGGGGAGGTTCACCCCTCCACTTT. Translation: CAWSAHRGGSPLHF.